The 9 T cell receptor beta chains below all came from one sample that was sequenced in a study of blood T cells in healthy people across ages (dated by TCRdb to 2015 to 2017). Library method: 5' RACE. Sequencing instrument: Illumina HiSeq 2500. A second PCR of 7 to 11 cycles was performed with a sample-barcoded 5' primer and a J-beta primer mix. TCRdb redid the processing of the public reads, applying fastp at Q25 and MiXCR, and retained in-frame beta chains. Every CDR3 protein is listed once, alongside the most common genes and DNA of its rows. This sample comprises 550,000 to 650,000 distinct CDR3 sequences, approximately 26% of them detected only once. The ten most abundant clones make up over 3.5% of the sample. The data were also submitted as part of a second study, on T cells of mothers and their children.

The specimen sequenced was blood. Receptor source: a boy aged 2-9 years in good health.

This clonotype was seen only a few times. This chain connects TRBV7-9 to TRBJ2-7, with D perhaps matching TRBD1 (6 bases). CDR3 length: 14 amino acids. Per the germline V gene, CDR1 is SEHNR and CDR2 is FQNEAQ (reference sequence). Trimming removed 5 bases from V and 0 bases from J, with 11 bases in between. In DNA form, the CDR3 reads TGTGCCAGCAGCGACCCGGGACACTCCTACGAGCAGTACTTC. It translates to CASSDPGHSYEQYF.

This clonotype was seen more than once but under ten times. The chain employs TRBV7-9 and TRBJ2-7; no clear D. The DNA end is a closer match to TRBJ2-5, so the J assignment may be wrong. The CDR3 is 13 amino acids. Germline CDR1 and CDR2: SEHNR and FQNEAQ (reference sequence). The CDR3 reads CASSPTNGETQYF. Here the CDR3 DNA reads TGTGCCAGCAGCCCTACGAATGGCGAGACCCAGTACTTC.

The V gene is TRBV20-1, the J gene TRBJ2-2; D gene uncertain. The germline V gene encodes CDR1 DFQATT and CDR2 SNEGSKA (reference sequence). V gave up 1 base and J gave up 6 bases, with 9 bases separating them. The CDR3 is 13 residues long. The DNA for the CDR3 is TGCAGTGCTAGAGCGGTCGGGTCCGGGGAGCTGTTTTTT. Amino acids: CSARAVGSGELFF.

The chain employs TRBV6-1 and TRBJ1-4; 8 positions agree with TRBD1. The trim removed 5 bases at V and 0 bases at J, leaving 8 bases unmatched. CDR1 and CDR2 (germline): MNHNS, SASEGT. The CDR3 covers 17 residues. The CDR3 protein is CASSRTGLPATNEKLFF. CDR3 nucleotides: TGTGCCAGCAGTCGGACAGGGCTTCCTGCAACTAATGAAAAACTGTTTTTT.

This clonotype showed up just a few times. The junction shows a germline mismatch at one end, possibly a read error. The chain carries TRBV5-1 and TRBJ2-2; TRBD2 agrees at 7 bases. The CDR3 has 14 amino acids. Per the germline V gene, CDR1 is SGHRS and CDR2 is YFSETQ. CDR3 sequence (DNA): TGCGCCAGCAGCTTGATGGGAGGGCCCGGGGAGCCGTTTTTT. The encoded protein is CASSLMGGPGEPFF.

This clonotype was observed a single time. The V call is TRBV6-6, the J call TRBJ1-1, with D perhaps TRBD1 (5 bases). V lost 5 bases and J 4 bases, leaving 20 bases between the germline ends. The CDR3 runs to 16 residues. CDR1 is MNHNY and CDR2 is SVGAGI in the germline V gene (reference sequence). The CDR3 coding sequence is TGTGCCAGCAGTCCAACGGGGGGGGGATTGGGCACTGAAGCTTTCTTT. Its translation is CASSPTGGGLGTEAFF.

This clonotype turned up a few times. CDR3 region: CASSQGTVQETQYF. Here the CDR3 DNA reads TGTGCCAGCAGCCAAGGGACGGTTCAAGAGACCCAGTACTTC. The chain joins TRBV11-2 to TRBJ2-5, with D perhaps being TRBD1 or TRBD2 (5 bases each). CDR1 is SGHAT and CDR2 is FQNNGV in the germline V gene. V lost 5 bases to trimming and J lost 2 bases, with 12 bases between them. The CDR3 contains 14 residues.

This clonotype was found a few times. The chain recombines TRBV12-3 or TRBV12-4 with TRBJ2-1, with TRBD2 matching 14 bases. This CDR3 comprises 15 residues. With V trimmed by 5 bases and J by 7 bases, 4 bases remained unmatched. For the CDR3, the DNA is TGTGCCAGCAGTGCGACTAGCGGGAGGGGAAATGAGCAGTTCTTC. Its translation: CASSATSGRGNEQFF.

CDR3 loop: CASSPGTGGVYGYTF. The DNA of the CDR3 is TGTGCCAGCAGCCCCGGGACAGGGGGTGTCTATGGCTACACCTTC. The J gene is TRBJ1-2, the V gene TRBV7-9; 11 bases line up with TRBD1. V trimming: 5 bases; J trimming: 4 bases; junction bases outside the gene matches: 6. This CDR3 is 15 amino acids long. Germline CDR1 is SEHNR and CDR2 is FQNEAQ (reference sequence).